A selection of T cell receptor beta chains follows, all from one sample in a study of T cells after yellow fever vaccination. TCRdb redid the calling of the 5' RACE reads with MiXCR, one entry per CDR3 protein. The sample comprises nearly 350,000 distinct CDR3 sequences, approximately 8% of which are singletons, and approximately 15% rests with the top ten. This specimen was PBMCs, taken 45 days after the first yellow fever vaccination. These receptors all come from a man aged 18-30 years who received the YFV17D yellow fever vaccine. CDR3s include the opening cysteine and the closing phenylalanine or tryptophan. The order of the fields is D gene, clone size, J gene, V gene, CDR3 DNA, CDR3 protein. D genes are given only for firm matches. Part of the rows lack a size; the others show once, few, many or a class for expanded clones.

>-|few|TRBJ2-3|TRBV29-1
TGCAGCGTTGAGGAGACAGATACGCAGTATTTT
CSVEETDTQYF
>TRBD2|-|TRBJ2-2|TRBV6-5
TGTGCCAGCAGTTACTTCGGGGGGGCCACCGGGGAGCTGTTTTTT
CASSYFGGATGELFF
>-|-|TRBJ2-7|TRBV12-3/TRBV12-4
TGTGCCAGCAGTCTACACTCGACCTATTACGAGCAGTACTTC
CASSLHSTYYEQYF
>TRBD1|many|TRBJ1-1|TRBV20-1
TGCAGTGCTAGCCCAGGACAGGGAGGCACTGAAGCTTTCTTT
CSASPGQGGTEAFF
>-|few|TRBJ1-1|TRBV19
TGTGCCAGTAGTATTTCGGTGAACACTGAAGCTTTCTTT
CASSISVNTEAFF
>TRBD1|-|TRBJ1-2|TRBV7-3
TGTGCCAGCAGCTTAACGAGACAGGGAGATGGCTACACCTTC
CASSLTRQGDGYTF
>-|many|TRBJ2-2|TRBV6-4
TGTGCCAGCAGTGACAGGGGAGACACCGGGGAGCTGTTTTTT
CASSDRGDTGELFF
>TRBD1|-|TRBJ2-4|TRBV13
TGTGCCAGCAGCTTGGGGACAGGGGGCTACGGGGCCAAAAACATTCAGTACTTC
CASSLGTGGYGAKNIQYF
>-|few|TRBJ1-1|TRBV12-3/TRBV12-4
TGTGCCAGCGGTCAGGGAAAGGGTGAAGCTTTCTTT
CASGQGKGEAFF
>-|-|TRBJ2-1|TRBV12-3/TRBV12-4
TGTGCCAGCAGTTTAGTTATTGGGGGTGAGCAGTTCTTC
CASSLVIGGEQFF
>-|-|TRBJ1-3|TRBV6-2/TRBV6-3
TGTGCCAGCAGTTACGTGGAAACCCTCGCGGGAAACACCATATATTTT
CASSYVETLAGNTIYF
>-|-|TRBJ2-5|TRBV28
TGTGCCAGCACCCTCGCCCACGGGGGGCAGACCCAGTACTTC
CASTLAHGGQTQYF
>-|-|TRBJ1-1|TRBV24-1
TGTGCCACCAGCGTCGGGGGTTTGAACACTGAAGCTTTCTTT
CATSVGGLNTEAFF
>TRBD2|many|TRBJ2-3|TRBV29-1
TGCAGCGTTGAAGACTGGACTAGCGGGGAAGCGGCAGATACGCAGTATTTT
CSVEDWTSGEAADTQYF
>-|-|TRBJ2-5|TRBV6-5
TGTGCCAGCAGCTCCCTTAGGGGCCGGGAGACCCAGTACTTC
CASSSLRGRETQYF
>-|-|TRBJ1-5|TRBV20-1
TGCAGTGGCCTATGGCAGCTCAATCAGCCCCAGCATTTT
CSGLWQLNQPQHF
>-|many|TRBJ2-3|TRBV20-1
TGCAGTGCTAGTAATGGAGATACGCAGTATTTT
CSASNGDTQYF
>-|-|TRBJ1-5|TRBV27
TGTGCCACCGGAAGTCAGCCCCAGCATTTT
CATGSQPQHF
>-|-|TRBJ2-3|TRBV9
TGTGCCAGCAGCGGAAATAGCTACGCCACAGATACGCAGTATTTT
CASSGNSYATDTQYF
>-|-|TRBJ1-2|TRBV6-2/TRBV6-3
TGTGCCAGCAGAAGCCCCCAGGGAGGAATAAAAAATGGCTACACCTTC
CASRSPQGGIKNGYTF
>-|few|TRBJ2-5|TRBV7-7
TGTGCTAGCAGCTTTTCACCGCGACAAGAGACCCAGTACTTC
CASSFSPRQETQYF
>TRBD1|few|TRBJ1-6|TRBV7-9
TGTGCCAGCAGCCCCAGGGGGTCCTCCTATAATTCACCCCTCCACTTT
CASSPRGSSYNSPLHF
>-|-|TRBJ2-1|TRBV7-2
TGTGCCAGCAGTTTGACCGGACAGTCCTACAATGAGCAGTTCTTC
CASSLTGQSYNEQFF
>TRBD2|few|TRBJ2-1|TRBV29-1
TGCAGCGTTGAAGAGGGGCGGGGGGGCCGGAGTGAGCAGTTCTTC
CSVEEGRGGRSEQFF
>-|few|TRBJ2-6|TRBV7-9
TGTGCCAGCAGCTCAGTGCGGGTATCTGGGGCCAACGTCCTGACTTTC
CASSSVRVSGANVLTF
>-|-|TRBJ2-1|TRBV7-2
TGTGCCACCTCCTACAATGAGCAGTTCTTC
CATSYNEQFF
>-|-|TRBJ2-3|TRBV7-2
TGTGCCAGCTCACCGGGACACGGTAGCGATACGCAGTATTTT
CASSPGHGSDTQYF
>-|few|TRBJ2-2|TRBV5-6
TGTGCCAGCAGCCCCTTGGGTGCGAACACCGGGGAGCTGTTTTTT
CASSPLGANTGELFF
>-|few|TRBJ1-1|TRBV6-6
TGTGCCAGCACTTCGGTCGCCGCCACTGAAGCTTTCTTT
CASTSVAATEAFF
>-|few|TRBJ1-5|TRBV5-5
TGTGCCAGCAGACAGGGTTGGCTGGGTAATCAGCCCCAGCATTTT
CASRQGWLGNQPQHF
>-|-|TRBJ1-5|TRBV27
TGTGCCAGCAGTCTCGAATGGAGGGGGGGCAATCAGCCCCAGCATTTT
CASSLEWRGGNQPQHF
>-|-|TRBJ1-6|TRBV2
TGTGCCAGCAGTGAAAGGCAGAATCATATCTCCTATAATTCACCCCTCCACTTT
CASSERQNHISYNSPLHF